This T cell receptor beta chain was captured in a study of T cells in Graves' hyperthyroidism and ophthalmopathy. The sample holds many counts of this clonotype. Its antigen remains unidentified. TCR beta CDR3 sequences were amplified from RNA transcripts. A first-round RT-PCR of the TCR CDR3 used the HTBI primer set. In TCRdb, the multiplex PCR reads were re-called with MiXCR into one record per CDR3 protein. The sample gives a few hundred thousand distinct CDR3 sequences, 15% to 17% of which show up once; 6.5% to 8% is in the top ten. The study's findings and limits: Blood also contained most expanded thyroid clonotypes above 0.001.

The TCR sequence derives from a woman in her twenties or thirties with Graves' hyperthyroidism. Sequencing used blood.

The CDR3 nucleotides read TGTGCCAGCAGCTTAGGAGCTAGCCGTGAGCAGTTCTTC. Amino acids: CASSLGASREQFF. The chain uses TRBV11-2 and TRBJ2-1; TRBD2 is a possible D gene (5 bases). Germline V gene sequence: CDR1 SGHAT, CDR2 FQNNGV. The CDR3 has 13 amino acids. The V end lost 1 base, the J end lost 9 bases, and 10 bases lay between the germline ends.